Below, 9 T cell receptor beta chains from the same sample are listed, as sequenced in a study of long-term antiretroviral therapy in people with HIV. Version v3.0 of the immunoSEQ assay was performed at survey level. Clones were read by immunoSEQ multiplex PCR, and TCRdb kept only the in-frame ones, dropping some. This table has 7,100 or so clones, 65% to 80% appearing once. The specimen comprised unsorted PBMCs, sampled 1.1 years after starting antiretroviral therapy. These receptors were obtained from a man aged 35 to 55 with HIV.

The chain recombines TRBV4-1 with TRBJ2-5; tentative D call: TRBD1 (5 bases). CDR1 MGHRA and CDR2 YSYEKL come from the germline V gene. The V and J ends lost 1 base and 4 bases respectively, with 13 bases between them. The CDR3 has 15 amino acids. This CDR3 reads CASSQVRTGRETQYF. CDR3 nucleotide sequence: TGCGCCAGCAGCCAAGTGAGAACAGGACGAGAGACCCAGTACTTC.

The V and J genes are TRBV2 and TRBJ2-7, with D uncertain. Trimming took 0 bases from V and 2 from J, leaving 8 bases between them. The length of the CDR3 is 14 residues. Per germline, CDR1 SNHLY and CDR2 FYNNEI. CDR3 in amino acids: CASSEAYTAYEQYF. The DNA of the CDR3 is TGTGCCAGCAGTGAAGCGTACACAGCCTACGAGCAGTACTTC.

The rearrangement uses TRBV30 and TRBJ1-1, with no clear D. This CDR3 comprises 12 residues. The V end lost 5 bases, the J end lost 1 base, and 8 bases lay between the germline ends. The germline V gene has CDR1 GTSNPN and CDR2 SVGIG (reference sequence). The CDR3 region is CAWGRTNTEAFF. The CDR3 DNA reads TGTGCCTGGGGACGGACGAACACTGAAGCTTTCTTT. The full variable domain, completed using reference TRBV30 and TRBJ1-1, is SQTIHQWPATLVQPVGSPLSLECTVEGTSNPNLYWYRQAAGRGLQLLFYSVGIGQISSEVPQNLSASRPQDRQFILSSKKLLLSDSGFYLCAWGRTNTEAFFGQGTRLTVV.

This sequence joins TRBV29-1 and TRBJ1-2; D is perhaps TRBD1 (5 bases). This CDR3 has 12 amino acids. Germline lookup yields CDR1 SQVTM and CDR2 ANQGSEA. Trimming shortened V by 4 bases and J by 7 bases, and 13 bases separated the two germline ends. The DNA of the CDR3 is TGCAGCGTTGGGCGCCAGGGCAGTGGCTACACCTTC. It is translated as CSVGRQGSGYTF.

This chain links TRBV5-1 with TRBJ2-7, with 10 bases identical to TRBD2. Germline trimming cut 5 bases from V and 0 bases from J; bases unmatched to any gene: 11. The germline gives CDR1 SGHRS, CDR2 YFSETQ. This CDR3 is built from 17 residues. CDR3 DNA: TGCGCCAGCAGAGGGTTCCTACTAGCGGGGAGCTCCTACGAGCAGTACTTC. Amino acid sequence: CASRGFLLAGSSYEQYF.

The chain is built from TRBV5-6 and TRBJ2-2, with unresolved D. Trimming stripped 5 bases from V and 6 bases from J, with 8 bases between. The CDR3 loop spans 12 amino acids. Looked up from germline, CDR1 is SGHDT and CDR2 is YYEEEE. The CDR3 protein is CASREPSGELFF. CDR3 DNA sequence: TGTGCCAGCAGGGAACCGTCCGGGGAGCTGTTTTTT.

V usage is TRBV29-1 and J usage is TRBJ2-7; D ambiguous. Germline CDR1 is SQVTM and CDR2 is ANQGSEA. V dropped 4 bases and J dropped 4 bases, with 11 bases sitting between them. The CDR3 consists of 12 residues. The CDR3 here is CSVVGASYEQYF. The CDR3 region has the DNA TGCAGCGTTGTTGGCGCTTCGTACGAGCAGTACTTC.

The chain employs TRBV4-2 and TRBJ1-2, with TRBD1 as a possible D gene (6 bases). The CDR3 extends over 16 amino acids. CDR1 and CDR2 from the germline V gene are LGHNA and YNFKEQ. V was clipped by 1 base and J by 3 bases, with 15 bases between them. The CDR3 sequence is CASSQATGGVDYGYTF. The CDR3 nucleotides read TGTGCCAGCAGCCAAGCGACAGGAGGGGTGGACTATGGCTACACCTTC.

The chain is built from TRBV7-2 and TRBJ1-1, with 7 bases fitting TRBD1. Germline V lookup: CDR1 SGHTA, CDR2 FQGNSA. Trimming cost V 3 bases and J 4 bases; bases outside gene matches: 2. This CDR3 region has 13 residues. The chain's CDR3 is CASSLGTATEAFF. The DNA of the CDR3 is TGTGCCAGCAGCTTGGGGACAGCCACTGAAGCTTTCTTT.